The present entry profiles one T cell receptor beta chain with its context. Regarding time point: pretreatment peripheral blood. This sample was taken from a study of PD-L1 blockade in urothelial cancer. The CDR3 is 12 residues long. Germline V lookup: CDR1 MDHEN, CDR2 SYDVKM. Trimming shortened V by 6 bases and J by 5 bases, and 10 bases separated the two germline ends. The repertoire was sequenced with immunoSEQ multiplex PCR; TCRdb's copy has only in-frame clones and lacks some. The repertoire has tens of thousands of clones, around 82% of them found once; the top ten carry almost 7%. The chain couples TRBV28 to TRBJ2-5, with D perhaps TRBD2 (6 bases). The sequence came from a man between 60 and 75 years old with urothelial cancer. The sequencing used PBMCs, collected around atezolizumab (anti-PD-L1) treatment. CDR3: CASSTGGETQYF. For the CDR3, the DNA is TGTGCCAGCAGCACAGGAGGGGAGACCCAGTACTTC. The full variable domain, with the rest looked up from reference TRBV28 and TRBJ2-5, is DVKVTQSSRYLVKRTGEKVFLECVQDMDHENMFWYRQDPGLGLRLIYFSYDVKMKEKGDIPEGYSVSREKKERFSLILESASTNQTSMYLCASSTGGETQYFGPGTRLLVL.